The 5 T cell receptor beta chains below all came from one sample that was sequenced in a study of response to subunit inactivated influenza vaccine. TCRdb called the RT-PCR reads again in MiXCR, with one record for every CDR3 protein. The sample has hundreds of thousands of distinct CDR3 sequences; approximately 15% are singletons. Sequencing was performed on PBMCs from blood, taken roughly 15 days before vaccination. Source of these receptors: a man over 45 who received an inactivated influenza vaccine.

Concerning this clonotype: A much larger clone is a single base away; this may be a read error. V and J are TRBV6-2 or TRBV6-3 and TRBJ2-7; 7 bases align to TRBD2. Germline V CDR1 and CDR2: MNHEY, SVGEGT. The CDR3 length is 15 residues. The V segment lost 2 bases and the J segment 3 bases; nucleotides outside the gene matches: 7. In DNA, the CDR3 is TGTGCCAGCAGTTACGACGGGAGGACCATCTACGAGCAGTACTTC. The encoded protein is CASSYDGRTIYEQYF.

The chain recombines TRBV7-9 with TRBJ2-2, with TRBD2 identical over 8 bases. With 6 bases clipped from V and 6 bases from J, the junction kept 9 bases outside the gene matches. The CDR3 runs 15 residues. Germline loops: CDR1 SEHNR, CDR2 FQNEAQ (reference sequence). The CDR3 nucleotides read TGTGCCAGCAGAATAGCGGGGAGTCAGGCCGGGGAGCTGTTTTTT. It is translated as CASRIAGSQAGELFF.

This clonotype occurred a few times. The genes are TRBV29-1 and TRBJ1-6; D is undetermined. Per germline, CDR1 SQVTM and CDR2 ANQGSEA. Trimming cost V 5 bases and J 0 bases, with 5 bases left between them. The CDR3 has 13 residues. In DNA form, the CDR3 reads TGCAGCGTTCGGGGCTCCTATAATTCACCCCTCCACTTT. It translates to CSVRGSYNSPLHF.

The V and J genes are TRBV19 and TRBJ2-2; tentatively, D is TRBD2 (6 bases). Trimming stripped 10 bases from V and 0 bases from J, with 12 bases between. CDR1 and CDR2 (germline): LNHDA, SQIVND (reference sequence). CDR3 size: 14 residues. The CDR3 region is CATRRGTNTGELFF. In DNA, the CDR3 is TGTGCCACCCGGCGGGGTACGAACACCGGGGAGCTGTTTTTT.

This clonotype was seen more than once but under ten times. The chain joins TRBV12-3 or TRBV12-4 to TRBJ2-1; D possibly uses TRBD1 or TRBD2 (5 bases each). Trimming removed 5 bases from V and 2 bases from J, with 16 bases in between. This CDR3 has 16 amino acids. CDR3 sequence (DNA): TGTGCCAGCAGTCGGGGCGGCGGGTCGGCCTACAATGAGCAGTTCTTC. This sequence encodes CASSRGGGSAYNEQFF.